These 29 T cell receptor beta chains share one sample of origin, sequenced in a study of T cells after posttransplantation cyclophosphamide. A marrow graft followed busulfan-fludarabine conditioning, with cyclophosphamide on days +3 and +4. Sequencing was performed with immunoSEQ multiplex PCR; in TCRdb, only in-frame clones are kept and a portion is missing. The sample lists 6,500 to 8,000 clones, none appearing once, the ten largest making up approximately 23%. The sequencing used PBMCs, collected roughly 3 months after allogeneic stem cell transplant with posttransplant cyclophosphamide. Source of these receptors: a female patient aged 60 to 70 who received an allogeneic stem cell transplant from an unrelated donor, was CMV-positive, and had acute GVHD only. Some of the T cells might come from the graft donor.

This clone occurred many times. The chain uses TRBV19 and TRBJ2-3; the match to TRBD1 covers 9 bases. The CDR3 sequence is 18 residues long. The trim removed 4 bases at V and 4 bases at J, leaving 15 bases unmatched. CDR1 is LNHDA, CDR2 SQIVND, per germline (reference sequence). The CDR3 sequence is CASSSHTPTGGDADTQYF. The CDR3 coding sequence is TGTGCCAGTAGTAGCCACACTCCGACAGGGGGGGACGCAGATACGCAGTATTTT.

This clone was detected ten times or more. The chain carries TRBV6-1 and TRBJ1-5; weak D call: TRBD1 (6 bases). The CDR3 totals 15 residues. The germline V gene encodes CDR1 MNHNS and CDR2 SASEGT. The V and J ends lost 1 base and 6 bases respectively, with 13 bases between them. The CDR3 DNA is TGTGCCAGCAGTGAAGTAAGAGGGGGAGGTCAGCCCCAGCATTTT. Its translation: CASSEVRGGGQPQHF.

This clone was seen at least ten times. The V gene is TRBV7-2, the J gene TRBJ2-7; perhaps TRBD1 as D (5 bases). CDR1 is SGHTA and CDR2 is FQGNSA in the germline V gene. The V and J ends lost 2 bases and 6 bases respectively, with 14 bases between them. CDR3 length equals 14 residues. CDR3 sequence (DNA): TGTGCCAGCAGCTTAAACAGGCTCTCGGGCGAGCAGTACTTC. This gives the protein CASSLNRLSGEQYF.

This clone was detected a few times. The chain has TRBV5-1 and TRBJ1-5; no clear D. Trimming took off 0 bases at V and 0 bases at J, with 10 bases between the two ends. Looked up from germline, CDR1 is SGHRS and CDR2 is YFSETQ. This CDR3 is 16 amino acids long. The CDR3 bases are TGCGCCAGCAGCTTGGACCCCGGTGGTAGCAATCAGCCCCAGCATTTT. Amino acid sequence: CASSLDPGGSNQPQHF. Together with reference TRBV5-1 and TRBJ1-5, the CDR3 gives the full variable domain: KAGVTQTPRYLIKTRGQQVTLSCSPISGHRSVSWYQQTPGQGLQFLFEYFSETQRNKGNFPGRFSGRQFSNSRSEMNVSTLELGDSALYLCASSLDPGGSNQPQHFGDGTRLSIL.

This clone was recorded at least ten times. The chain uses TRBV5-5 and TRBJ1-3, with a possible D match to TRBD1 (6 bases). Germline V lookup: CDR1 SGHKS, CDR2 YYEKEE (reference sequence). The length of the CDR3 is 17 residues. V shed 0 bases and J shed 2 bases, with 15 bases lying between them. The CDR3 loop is CASSLVALTGPGNTIYF. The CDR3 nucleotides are TGTGCCAGCAGCTTGGTGGCCCTTACAGGGCCTGGAAACACCATATATTTT.

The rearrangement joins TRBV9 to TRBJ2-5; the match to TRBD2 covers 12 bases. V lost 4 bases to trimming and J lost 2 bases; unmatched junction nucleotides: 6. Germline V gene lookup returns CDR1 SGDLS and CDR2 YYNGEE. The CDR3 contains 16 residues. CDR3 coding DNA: TGTGCCAGCAGCATCGGGACTAGCGGGCTACAAGAGACCCAGTACTTC. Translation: CASSIGTSGLQETQYF. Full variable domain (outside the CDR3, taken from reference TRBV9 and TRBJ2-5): DSGVTQTPKHLITATGQRVTLRCSPRSGDLSVYWYQQSLDQGLQFLIQYYNGEERAKGNILERFSAQQFPDLHSELNLSSLELGDSALYFCASSIGTSGLQETQYFGPGTRLLVL.

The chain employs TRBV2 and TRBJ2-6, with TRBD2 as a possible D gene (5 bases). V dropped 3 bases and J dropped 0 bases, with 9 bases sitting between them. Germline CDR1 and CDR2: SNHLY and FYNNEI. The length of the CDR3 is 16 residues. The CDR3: CASSDGLHSGANVLTF. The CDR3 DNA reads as TGTGCCAGCAGTGACGGACTCCACTCTGGGGCCAACGTCCTGACTTTC.

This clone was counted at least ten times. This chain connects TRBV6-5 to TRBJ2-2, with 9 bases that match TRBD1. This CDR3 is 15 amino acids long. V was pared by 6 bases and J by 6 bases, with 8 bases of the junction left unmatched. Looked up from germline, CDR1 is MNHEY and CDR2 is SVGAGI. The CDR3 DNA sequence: TGTGCCAGCAGGTACAGGGGGCAGGTCGCCGGGGAGCTGTTTTTT. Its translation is CASRYRGQVAGELFF.

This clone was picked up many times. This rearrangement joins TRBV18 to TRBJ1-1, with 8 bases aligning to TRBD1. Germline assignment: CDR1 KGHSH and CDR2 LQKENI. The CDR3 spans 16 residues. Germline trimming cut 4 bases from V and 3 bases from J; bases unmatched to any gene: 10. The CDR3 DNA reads TGTGCCAGCTCACTAGGACAGGGAGTTGAGCACACTGAAGCTTTCTTT. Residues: CASSLGQGVEHTEAFF. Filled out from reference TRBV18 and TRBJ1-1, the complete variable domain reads NAGVMQNPRHLVRRRGQEARLRCSPMKGHSHVYWYRQLPEEGLKFMVYLQKENIIDESGMPKERFSAEFPKEGPSILRIQQVVRGDSAAYFCASSLGQGVEHTEAFFGQGTRLTVV.

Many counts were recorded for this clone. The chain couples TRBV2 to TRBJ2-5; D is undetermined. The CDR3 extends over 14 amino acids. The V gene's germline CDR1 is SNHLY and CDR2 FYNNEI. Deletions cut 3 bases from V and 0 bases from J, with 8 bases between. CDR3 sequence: CASSDLTNQETQYF. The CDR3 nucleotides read TGTGCCAGCAGTGATTTGACAAACCAAGAGACCCAGTACTTC.

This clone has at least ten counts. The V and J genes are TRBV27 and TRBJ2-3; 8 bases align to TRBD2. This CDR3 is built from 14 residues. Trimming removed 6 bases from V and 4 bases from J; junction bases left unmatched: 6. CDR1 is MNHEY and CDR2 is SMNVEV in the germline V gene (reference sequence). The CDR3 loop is CASSLGLAADTQYF. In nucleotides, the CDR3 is TGTGCCAGCAGCCTAGGACTAGCCGCAGATACGCAGTATTTT.

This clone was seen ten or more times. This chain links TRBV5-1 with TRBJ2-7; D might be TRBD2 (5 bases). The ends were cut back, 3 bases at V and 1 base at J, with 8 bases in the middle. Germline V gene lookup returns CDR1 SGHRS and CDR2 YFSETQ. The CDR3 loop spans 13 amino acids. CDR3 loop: CASSYGVSYEQYF. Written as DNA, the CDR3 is TGCGCCAGCAGCTACGGGGTTTCCTACGAGCAGTACTTC.

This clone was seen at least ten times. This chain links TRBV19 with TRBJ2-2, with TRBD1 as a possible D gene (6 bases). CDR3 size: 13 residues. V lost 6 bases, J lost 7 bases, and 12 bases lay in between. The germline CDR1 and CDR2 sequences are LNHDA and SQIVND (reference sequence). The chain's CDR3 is CASRQGSRGELFF. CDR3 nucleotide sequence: TGTGCCAGTAGACAGGGATCCCGCGGGGAGCTGTTTTTT.

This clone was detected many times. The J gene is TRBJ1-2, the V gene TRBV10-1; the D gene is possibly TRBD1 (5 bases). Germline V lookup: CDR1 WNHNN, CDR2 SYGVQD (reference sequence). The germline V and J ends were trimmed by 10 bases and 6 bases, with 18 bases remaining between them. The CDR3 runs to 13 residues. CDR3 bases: TGCGCCACCCCAGGGCCGCCGCTTCATGGCTACACCTTC. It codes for CATPGPPLHGYTF.

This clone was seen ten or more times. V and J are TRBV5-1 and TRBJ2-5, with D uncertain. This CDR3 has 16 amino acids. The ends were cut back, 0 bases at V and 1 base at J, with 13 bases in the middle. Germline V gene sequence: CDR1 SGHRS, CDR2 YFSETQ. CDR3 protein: CASSLAVELVQETQYF. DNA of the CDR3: TGCGCCAGCAGCTTGGCCGTAGAGTTAGTCCAAGAGACCCAGTACTTC.

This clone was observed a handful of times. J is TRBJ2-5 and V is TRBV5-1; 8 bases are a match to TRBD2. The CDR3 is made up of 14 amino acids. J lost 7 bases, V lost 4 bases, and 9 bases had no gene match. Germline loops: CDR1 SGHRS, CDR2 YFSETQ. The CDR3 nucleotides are TGCGCCAGCAGCCAACTAGCGGAGAAAGGGACCCAGTACTTC. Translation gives CASSQLAEKGTQYF.

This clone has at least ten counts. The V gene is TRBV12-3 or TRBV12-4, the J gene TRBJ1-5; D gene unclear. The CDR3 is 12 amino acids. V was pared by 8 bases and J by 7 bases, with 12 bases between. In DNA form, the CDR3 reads TGTGCCAGCGAAACACCCGGGCAGCCCCAGCATTTT. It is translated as CASETPGQPQHF.

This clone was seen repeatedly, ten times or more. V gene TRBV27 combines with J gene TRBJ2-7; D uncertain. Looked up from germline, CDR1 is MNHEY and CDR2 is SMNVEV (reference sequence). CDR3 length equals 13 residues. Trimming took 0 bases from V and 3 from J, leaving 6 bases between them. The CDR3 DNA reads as TGTGCCAGCAGTTTATCCCCTATCTACGAGCAGTACTTC. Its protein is CASSLSPIYEQYF.

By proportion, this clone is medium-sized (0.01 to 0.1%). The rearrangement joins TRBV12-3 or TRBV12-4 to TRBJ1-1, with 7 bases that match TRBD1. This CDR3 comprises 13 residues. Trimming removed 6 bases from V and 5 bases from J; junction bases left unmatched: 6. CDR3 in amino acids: CASRQTGRTEAFF. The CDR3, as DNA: TGTGCCAGCAGACAGACAGGGCGGACTGAAGCTTTCTTT.

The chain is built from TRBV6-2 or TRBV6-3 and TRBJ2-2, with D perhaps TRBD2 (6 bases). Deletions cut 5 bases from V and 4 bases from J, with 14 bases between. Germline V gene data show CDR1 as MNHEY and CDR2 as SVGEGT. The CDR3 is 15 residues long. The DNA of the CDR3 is TGTGCCAGCAGTCCGAGACTAGTCGTCACCGGGGAGCTGTTTTTT. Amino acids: CASSPRLVVTGELFF.

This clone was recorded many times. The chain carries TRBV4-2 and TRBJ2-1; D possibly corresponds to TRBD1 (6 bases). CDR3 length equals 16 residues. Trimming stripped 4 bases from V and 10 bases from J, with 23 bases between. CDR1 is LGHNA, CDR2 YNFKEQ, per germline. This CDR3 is CASSPQGQSPTGEQFF. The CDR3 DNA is TGTGCCAGCAGCCCCCAAGGACAGAGTCCAACAGGGGAGCAGTTCTTC.

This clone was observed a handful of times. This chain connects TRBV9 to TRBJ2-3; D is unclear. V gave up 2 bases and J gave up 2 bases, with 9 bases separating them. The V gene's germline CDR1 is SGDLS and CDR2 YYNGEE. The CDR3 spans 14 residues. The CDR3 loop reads CASSVQADTDTQYF. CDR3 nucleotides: TGTGCCAGCAGCGTTCAGGCCGACACAGATACGCAGTATTTT.

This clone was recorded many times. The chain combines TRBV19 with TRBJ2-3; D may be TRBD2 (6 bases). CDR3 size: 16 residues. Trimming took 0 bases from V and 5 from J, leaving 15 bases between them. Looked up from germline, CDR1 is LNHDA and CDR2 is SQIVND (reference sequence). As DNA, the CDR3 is TGTGCCAGTAGTATAGATGGGACTGGCTTTTTAGATACGCAGTATTTT. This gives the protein CASSIDGTGFLDTQYF.

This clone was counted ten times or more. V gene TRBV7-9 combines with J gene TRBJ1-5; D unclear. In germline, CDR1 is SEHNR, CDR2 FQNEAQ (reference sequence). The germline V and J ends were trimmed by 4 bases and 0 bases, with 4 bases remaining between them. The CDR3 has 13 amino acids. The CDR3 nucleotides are TGTGCCAGCAGCTCAAATAGCAATCAGCCCCAGCATTTT. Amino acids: CASSSNSNQPQHF.

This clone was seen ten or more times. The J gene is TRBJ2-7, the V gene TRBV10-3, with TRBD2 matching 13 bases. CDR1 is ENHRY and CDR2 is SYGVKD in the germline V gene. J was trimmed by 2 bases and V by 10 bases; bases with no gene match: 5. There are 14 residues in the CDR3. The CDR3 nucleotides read TGTGCCACTCAAACTAGCGGGGGGGCCTACGAGCAGTACTTC. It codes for CATQTSGGAYEQYF.

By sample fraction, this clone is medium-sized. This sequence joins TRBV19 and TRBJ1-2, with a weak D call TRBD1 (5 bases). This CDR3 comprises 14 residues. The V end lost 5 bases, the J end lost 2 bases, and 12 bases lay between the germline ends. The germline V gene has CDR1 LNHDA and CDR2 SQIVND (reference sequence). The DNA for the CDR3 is TGTGCCAGTAGTTGGGGGGGAGGAAACTATGGCTACACCTTC. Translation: CASSWGGGNYGYTF.

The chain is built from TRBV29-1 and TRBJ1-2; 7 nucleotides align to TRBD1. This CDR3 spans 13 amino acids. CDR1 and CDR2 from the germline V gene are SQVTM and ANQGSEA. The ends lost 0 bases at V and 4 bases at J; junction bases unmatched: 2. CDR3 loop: CSVEDRTGYGYTF. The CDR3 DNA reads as TGCAGCGTTGAAGATCGGACAGGCTATGGCTACACCTTC.

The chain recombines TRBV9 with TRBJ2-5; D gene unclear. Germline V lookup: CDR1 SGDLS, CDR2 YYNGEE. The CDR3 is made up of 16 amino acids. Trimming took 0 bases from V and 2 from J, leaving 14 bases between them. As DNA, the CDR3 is TGTGCCAGCAGCGTAGGTGGATCGACGGGTCAAGAGACCCAGTACTTC. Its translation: CASSVGGSTGQETQYF.

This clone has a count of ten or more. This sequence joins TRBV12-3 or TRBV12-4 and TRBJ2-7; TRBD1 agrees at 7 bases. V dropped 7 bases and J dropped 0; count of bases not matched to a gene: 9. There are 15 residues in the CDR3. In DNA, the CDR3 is TGTGCCAGCACCCGGAAGACAGGGAGCTCCTACGAGCAGTACTTC. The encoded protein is CASTRKTGSSYEQYF.